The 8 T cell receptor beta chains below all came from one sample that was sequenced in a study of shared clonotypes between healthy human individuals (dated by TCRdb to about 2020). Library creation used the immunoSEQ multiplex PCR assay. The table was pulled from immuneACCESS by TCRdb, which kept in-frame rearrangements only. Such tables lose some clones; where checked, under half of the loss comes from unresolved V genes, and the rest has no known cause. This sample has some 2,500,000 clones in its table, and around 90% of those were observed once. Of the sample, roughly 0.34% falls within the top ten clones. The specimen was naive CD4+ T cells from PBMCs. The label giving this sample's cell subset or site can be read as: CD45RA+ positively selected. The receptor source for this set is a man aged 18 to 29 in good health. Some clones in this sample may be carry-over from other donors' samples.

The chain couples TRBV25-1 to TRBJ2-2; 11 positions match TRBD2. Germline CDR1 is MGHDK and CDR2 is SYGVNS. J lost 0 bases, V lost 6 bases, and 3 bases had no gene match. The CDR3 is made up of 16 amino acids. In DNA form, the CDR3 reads TGTGCCAGCAGCGGACTAGCGGGTGCGAACACCGGGGAGCTGTTTTTT. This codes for CASSGLAGANTGELFF.

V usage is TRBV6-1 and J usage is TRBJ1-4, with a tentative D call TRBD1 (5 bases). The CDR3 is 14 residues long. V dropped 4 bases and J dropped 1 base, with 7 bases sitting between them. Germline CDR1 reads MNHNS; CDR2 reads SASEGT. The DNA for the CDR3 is TGTGCCAGCAGTGCCAGGGTAACTAATGAAAAACTGTTTTTT. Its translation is CASSARVTNEKLFF.

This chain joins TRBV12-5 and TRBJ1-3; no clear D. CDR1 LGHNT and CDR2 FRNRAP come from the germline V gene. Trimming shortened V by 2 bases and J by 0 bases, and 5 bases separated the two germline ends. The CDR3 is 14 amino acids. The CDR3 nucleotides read TGTGCTAGTGGTTTGAAAAGCTCTGGAAACACCATATATTTT. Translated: CASGLKSSGNTIYF.

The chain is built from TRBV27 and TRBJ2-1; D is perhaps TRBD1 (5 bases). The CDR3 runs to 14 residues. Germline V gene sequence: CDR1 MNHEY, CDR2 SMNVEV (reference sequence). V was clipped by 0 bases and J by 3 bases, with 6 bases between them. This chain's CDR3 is CASSLSGLYNEQFF. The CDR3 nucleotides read TGTGCCAGCAGTTTATCGGGGCTCTACAATGAGCAGTTCTTC.

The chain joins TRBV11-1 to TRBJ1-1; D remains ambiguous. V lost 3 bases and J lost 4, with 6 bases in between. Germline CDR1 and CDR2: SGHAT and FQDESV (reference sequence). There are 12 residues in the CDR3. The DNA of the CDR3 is TGTGCCAGCAGCTTTTCAAGCACTGAAGCTTTCTTT. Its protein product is CASSFSSTEAFF.

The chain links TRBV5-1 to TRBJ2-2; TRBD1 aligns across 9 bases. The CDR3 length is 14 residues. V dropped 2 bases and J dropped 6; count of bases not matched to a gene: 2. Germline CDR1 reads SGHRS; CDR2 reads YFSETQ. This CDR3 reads CASSLRTGAGELFF. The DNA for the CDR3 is TGCGCCAGCAGCTTAAGGACAGGGGCCGGGGAGCTGTTTTTT. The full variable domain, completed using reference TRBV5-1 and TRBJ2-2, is KAGVTQTPRYLIKTRGQQVTLSCSPISGHRSVSWYQQTPGQGLQFLFEYFSETQRNKGNFPGRFSGRQFSNSRSEMNVSTLELGDSALYLCASSLRTGAGELFFGEGSRLTVL.

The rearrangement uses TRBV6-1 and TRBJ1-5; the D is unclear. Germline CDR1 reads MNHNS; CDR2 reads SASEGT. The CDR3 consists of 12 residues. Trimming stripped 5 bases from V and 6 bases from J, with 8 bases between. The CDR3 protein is CASSSSRQPQHF. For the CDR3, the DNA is TGTGCCAGCAGTTCCAGTCGTCAGCCCCAGCATTTT.

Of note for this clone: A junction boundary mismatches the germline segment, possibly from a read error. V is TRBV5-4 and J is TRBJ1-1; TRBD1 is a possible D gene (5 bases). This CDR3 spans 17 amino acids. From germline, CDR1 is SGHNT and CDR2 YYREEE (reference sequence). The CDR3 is CASSHGSGRQMNTEAFF. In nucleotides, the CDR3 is TGCGCCAGCAGCCACGGAAGCGGGCGACAGATGAACACTGAAGCTTTCTTT.